Below, 31 T cell receptor beta chains from the same sample are listed, as sequenced in a study of T cell responses to AZD1222 COVID-19 vaccine. Using immunoSEQ multiplex PCR, the repertoire was profiled, and TCRdb retains in-frame clones only, with some absent. The table has 120,000 or so clones, roughly 89% seen once. The source was peripheral blood, collected on day 0 of AZD1222 vaccination. These receptors all come from an adult in good health.

The gene calls are TRBV6-6 and TRBJ1-5; a possible D gene is TRBD1 (5 bases). CDR3 length: 14 amino acids. The V gene's germline CDR1 is MNHNY and CDR2 SVGAGI (reference sequence). V dropped 0 bases and J dropped 5 bases, with 8 bases sitting between them. The CDR3 DNA follows: TGTGCCAGCAGTTACTCGGGACCCGATCAGCCCCAGCATTTT. Translation: CASSYSGPDQPQHF.

V usage is TRBV10-3 and J usage is TRBJ1-2; 8 positions match TRBD1. Germline assignment: CDR1 ENHRY and CDR2 SYGVKD. The CDR3 length is 14 residues. J was trimmed by 4 bases and V by 8 bases; bases with no gene match: 9. As DNA, the CDR3 is TGTGCCATCTCCGGGACAGGTCAGGGCTATGGCTACACCTTC. Protein product: CAISGTGQGYGYTF.

The V gene is TRBV5-6, the J gene TRBJ2-5; D is ambiguous. Trimming removed 0 bases from V and 5 bases from J, with 8 bases in between. The V gene's germline CDR1 is SGHDT and CDR2 YYEEEE. There are 13 residues in the CDR3. This CDR3 is CASSLGADETQYF. The DNA of the CDR3 is TGTGCCAGCAGCTTGGGGGCAGACGAGACCCAGTACTTC.

The chain recombines TRBV19 with TRBJ1-2, with a tentative D call TRBD1 (6 bases). Germline V lookup: CDR1 LNHDA, CDR2 SQIVND (reference sequence). The CDR3 has 15 residues. V was pared by 4 bases and J by 0 bases, with 12 bases between. In DNA form, the CDR3 reads TGTGCCAGTAGTAGGGCGGAGGGGGCTAACTATGGCTACACCTTC. Its protein product is CASSRAEGANYGYTF.

The CDR3 region has the DNA TGTGCCAGCACTGCGATTAACAGAGATGGCTACACCTTC. This translates into CASTAINRDGYTF. This chain links TRBV2 with TRBJ1-2; no reliable D call. The ends were cut back, 7 bases at V and 6 bases at J, with 15 bases in the middle. The length of the CDR3 is 13 residues. Germline lookup yields CDR1 SNHLY and CDR2 FYNNEI.

This clone came up a few times. The chain joins TRBV7-2 to TRBJ2-5; D not resolved. The CDR3 consists of 14 residues. Germline V lookup: CDR1 SGHTA, CDR2 FQGNSA. Trimming left V 5 bases short and J 3 bases short, with 13 bases between. The CDR3 reads CASSTMWAEETQYF. DNA of the CDR3: TGTGCCAGCAGCACGATGTGGGCGGAAGAGACCCAGTACTTC.

In this sample, this clone is large (0.1 to 1%). The same CDR3 also results from other DNA sequences found in this sample. The J gene is TRBJ2-4, the V gene TRBV12-5; 7 bases map to TRBD2. CDR3 length: 14 amino acids. With 4 bases clipped from V and 2 bases from J, the junction kept 2 bases outside the gene matches. Germline CDR1 reads LGHNT; CDR2 reads FRNRAP. In DNA form, the CDR3 reads TGTGCTAGTGGTTGGGGGGGGACCAAAAACATTCAGTACTTC. Translation: CASGWGGTKNIQYF.

V and J are TRBV7-8 and TRBJ2-2; a weak D match, TRBD1 (5 bases). CDR1 SGHVS and CDR2 FQNEAQ come from the germline V gene. Deletions cut 3 bases from V and 4 bases from J, with 15 bases between. This CDR3 spans 16 amino acids. CDR3 coding DNA: TGTGCCAGCAGCTTGCGGCAGGGTCGGATCACCGGGGAGCTGTTTTTT. This codes for CASSLRQGRITGELFF.

The J gene is TRBJ1-5, the V gene TRBV21-1; TRBD1 was called by the table and not checked on the DNA. TRBV21-1 is a documented pseudogene. This CDR3 region has 19 residues. The CDR3 loop is CASSKGGIAGTGLNQPQHF. The CDR3 DNA is TGTGCCAGCAGCAAAGGAGGGATCGCCGGGACAGGACTCAATCAGCCCCAGCATTTT.

The rearrangement links TRBV24-1 to TRBJ2-6; D not certain. The CDR3 runs to 15 residues. V lost 4 bases, J lost 0 bases, and 6 bases lay in between. Germline V gene sequence: CDR1 KGHDR, CDR2 SFDVKD. The CDR3 nucleotides read TGTGCCACCAGTGACGCAGGCTCTGGGGCCAACGTCCTGACTTTC. As protein: CATSDAGSGANVLTF.

The chain carries TRBV19 and TRBJ2-5; D not resolved. Germline V gene data show CDR1 as LNHDA and CDR2 as SQIVND (reference sequence). The V gene lost 5 bases and the J gene lost 4 bases, with 8 bases spanning the gap. This CDR3 contains 12 residues. This CDR3 is CASSAWGETQYF. The DNA of the CDR3 is TGTGCCAGTAGTGCCTGGGGAGAGACCCAGTACTTC.

The CDR3 DNA is TGTGCCAGCAGCTTAGGTAGCGGGAGGAGCCCAGATACGCAGTATTTT. Its protein is CASSLGSGRSPDTQYF. The chain combines TRBV7-2 with TRBJ2-3, with 10 bases identical to TRBD2. V gave up 1 base and J gave up 4 bases; unmatched junction bases: 5. From germline, CDR1 is SGHTA and CDR2 FQGNSA. The length of the CDR3 is 16 residues.

CDR3 nucleotides: TGTGCCAGCAGTTTAACAGGGGGAGTGGATCAGCCCCAGCATTTT. Protein: CASSLTGGVDQPQHF. The chain links TRBV28 to TRBJ1-5, with 8 nucleotides matching TRBD1. Germline V CDR1 and CDR2: MDHEN, SYDVKM. The CDR3 is made up of 15 amino acids. V lost 2 bases, J lost 5 bases, and 5 bases stayed unmatched. The whole variable domain, filled in from reference TRBV28 and TRBJ1-5, reads DVKVTQSSRYLVKRTGEKVFLECVQDMDHENMFWYRQDPGLGLRLIYFSYDVKMKEKGDIPEGYSVSREKKERFSLILESASTNQTSMYLCASSLTGGVDQPQHFGDGTRLSIL.

The chain carries TRBV30 and TRBJ1-4, with D perhaps matching TRBD1 (5 bases). The V gene's germline CDR1 is GTSNPN and CDR2 SVGIG (reference sequence). The CDR3 loop spans 15 amino acids. V lost 0 bases, J lost 8 bases, and 16 bases lay in between. CDR3 sequence: CAWSVGGTQGEKLFF. The CDR3 DNA reads as TGTGCCTGGAGTGTTGGAGGGACCCAGGGAGAAAAACTGTTTTTT.

V and J are TRBV19 and TRBJ1-1; the match to TRBD1 covers 8 bases. V was pared by 4 bases and J by 1 base, with 5 bases of the junction left unmatched. Per the germline V gene, CDR1 is LNHDA and CDR2 is SQIVND (reference sequence). CDR3 length equals 15 residues. The CDR3 sequence is CASSSPTGGNTEAFF. In DNA form, the CDR3 reads TGTGCCAGTAGTAGCCCAACAGGGGGGAACACTGAAGCTTTCTTT.

The chain links TRBV6-2 or TRBV6-3 to TRBJ1-5, with TRBD1 as a possible D gene (5 bases). This CDR3 is built from 17 residues. Germline V gives CDR1 MNHEY, CDR2 SVGEGT. The V gene lost 2 bases and the J gene lost 3 bases, with 17 bases spanning the gap. The CDR3 is CASSYVLRGGTNQPQHF. DNA of the CDR3: TGTGCCAGCAGTTACGTCCTGAGGGGTGGGACCAATCAGCCCCAGCATTTT.

This clone appeared once. The genes are TRBV5-1 and TRBJ1-4, with a tentative D call TRBD1 (5 bases). V was cut by 0 bases and J by 4 bases, with 7 bases left in between. From germline, CDR1 is SGHRS and CDR2 YFSETQ. This CDR3 contains 14 residues. The CDR3 loop reads CASSLGQNNEKLFF. In DNA, the CDR3 is TGCGCCAGCAGCTTGGGACAGAATAATGAAAAACTGTTTTTT.

The chain has TRBV6-1 and TRBJ1-2, with D possibly matching TRBD1 (5 bases). Germline V gene lookup returns CDR1 MNHNS and CDR2 SASEGT. V was clipped by 3 bases and J by 4 bases, with 12 bases between them. The CDR3 runs to 14 residues. The CDR3 reads CASSDTGAFYGYTF. Here the CDR3 DNA reads TGTGCCAGCAGTGACACAGGAGCCTTCTATGGCTACACCTTC.

The chain recombines TRBV5-5 with TRBJ2-2; 9 nucleotides align to TRBD1. Germline loops: CDR1 SGHKS, CDR2 YYEKEE (reference sequence). The CDR3 has 15 amino acids. The ends lost 4 bases at V and 6 bases at J; junction bases unmatched: 7. Here the CDR3 reads CASSVQGALAGELFF. CDR3 coding DNA: TGTGCCAGCAGCGTACAGGGGGCGCTGGCCGGGGAGCTGTTTTTT.

The chain uses TRBV6-5 and TRBJ2-2, with D possibly TRBD2 on 5 matching bases. The V gene lost 7 bases and the J gene lost 5 bases, with 14 bases spanning the gap. This CDR3 comprises 14 residues. The germline gives CDR1 MNHEY, CDR2 SVGAGI. DNA for the CDR3: TGTGCCAGCACTCCCGTGGGAGTTACCGGGGAGCTGTTTTTT. Encoded protein: CASTPVGVTGELFF.

The chain employs TRBV4-2 and TRBJ2-1, with TRBD2 matching over 9 bases. The V and J ends lost 0 bases and 5 bases, in that order; junction bases with no gene match: 2. Germline V gene sequence: CDR1 LGHNA, CDR2 YNFKEQ. The CDR3 is 15 amino acids. CDR3 sequence (DNA): TGTGCCAGCAGCCAAGAGCGGGAGGGCGACAATGAGCAGTTCTTC. Protein sequence: CASSQEREGDNEQFF.

The CDR3 bases are TGCGCCAGCAGCCAGGCTCCGGGACAGCTAGGTGAAAAACTGTTTTTT. It specifies CASSQAPGQLGEKLFF. The rearrangement uses TRBV4-3 and TRBJ1-4; 7 bases align to TRBD1. V dropped 3 bases and J dropped 7; count of bases not matched to a gene: 11. Germline V lookup: CDR1 LGHNA, CDR2 YSLEER. CDR3 size: 16 residues.

The chain carries TRBV12-5 and TRBJ1-3; 7 bases map to TRBD1. The CDR3 is 16 residues long. Germline assignment: CDR1 LGHNT and CDR2 FRNRAP. V shed 0 bases and J 8 bases; nucleotides not matched to a gene: 10. This CDR3 reads CASGLVPLTGPDTIYF. Here the CDR3 DNA reads TGTGCTAGTGGTTTGGTACCGTTGACAGGGCCGGACACCATATATTTT.

J is TRBJ1-5 and V is TRBV7-2; TRBD1 matches 10 bases. The CDR3 totals 15 residues. The germline CDR1 and CDR2 sequences are SGHTA and FQGNSA. V gave up 3 bases and J gave up 2 bases; unmatched junction bases: 1. CDR3 nucleotide sequence: TGTGCCAGCAGCTTTGGACAGGGGGGCAATCAGCCCCAGCATTTT. Translating it yields CASSFGQGGNQPQHF.

V is TRBV5-1 and J is TRBJ1-3; D gene uncertain. V lost 0 bases and J lost 1, with 11 bases in between. The germline V gene encodes CDR1 SGHRS and CDR2 YFSETQ. This CDR3 is built from 16 residues. The CDR3 DNA is TGCGCCAGCAGCTTGGCCGGTCTCCTATCTGGAAACACCATATATTTT. Residues: CASSLAGLLSGNTIYF.

The CDR3 nucleotides read TGTGCCAGCAGCGTAGCCCCGAACAAAAACATTCAGTACTTC. Protein product: CASSVAPNKNIQYF. The rearrangement joins TRBV9 to TRBJ2-4; D is unclear. This CDR3 has 14 residues. V lost 0 bases and J lost 3, with 7 bases in between. Germline V gene sequence: CDR1 SGDLS, CDR2 YYNGEE.

This clone showed up just once. The chain recombines TRBV6-5 with TRBJ1-5, with D perhaps TRBD1 (6 bases). V lost 6 bases and J lost 7, with 13 bases in between. Germline CDR1 is MNHEY and CDR2 is SVGAGI. The CDR3 is made up of 13 amino acids. Here the CDR3 DNA reads TGTGCCAGCAGCTTACAGGGAGAACAGCCCCAGCATTTT. It codes for CASSLQGEQPQHF.

DNA for the CDR3: TGTGCCAGCAGCCTGGTGGGGTCCACCGGGGAGCTGTTTTTT. Residues: CASSLVGSTGELFF. The V call is TRBV3-1 (or the pseudogene TRBV3-2), the J call TRBJ2-2; unclear D gene. This CDR3 contains 14 residues. Between the trimmed V and J ends, which lost 4 bases and 4 bases, there was a span of 10 bases. Germline assignment: CDR1 LGHDT and CDR2 YNNKEL (reference sequence).

V is TRBV25-1 and J is TRBJ2-7; D is ambiguous. The CDR3 covers 13 residues. Germline CDR1 reads MGHDK; CDR2 reads SYGVNS. V gave up 7 bases and J gave up 3 bases, with 13 bases separating them. The CDR3 here is CASTPLGGYEQYF. The DNA for the CDR3 is TGTGCCAGCACCCCGCTGGGTGGCTACGAGCAGTACTTC.

J is TRBJ1-5 and V is TRBV7-9; tentative D call: TRBD1 (5 bases). The CDR3 has 16 residues. V shed 1 base and J shed 2 bases, with 12 bases lying between them. Germline CDR1 reads SEHNR; CDR2 reads FQNEAQ (reference sequence). In nucleotides, the CDR3 is TGTGCCAGCAGCTTAGGGTCCAGAGGGGGCAATCAGCCCCAGCATTTT. Translation gives CASSLGSRGGNQPQHF.

A remark on this clone: With a far larger clone one base away, a read error is the likely cause. Other DNA sequences in this sample translate to the same CDR3. The chain recombines TRBV12-5 with TRBJ2-4; 7 nucleotides align to TRBD2. The germline V gene has CDR1 LGHNT and CDR2 FRNRAP. The CDR3 has 14 residues. The DNA of the CDR3 is TGTGCCAGTGGGTGGGGGGGGACCAAAAACATTCAGTACTTC. This gives the protein CASGWGGTKNIQYF.